Sequencing of this TCR beta chain was carried out in a study of PD-1 blockade in classical Hodgkin lymphoma. Time point denoted: cycle 4 day 1 (C4D1), after 6 weeks of nivolumab. Each of the patients experienced relapse following autologous stem cell transplantation, and their brentuximab vedotin exposure differed. V dropped 0 bases and J dropped 5 bases, with 14 bases sitting between them. The CDR3 is 16 residues long. Germline lookup yields CDR1 SGHRS and CDR2 YFSETQ. Method: immunoSEQ multiplex PCR; TCRdb's copy keeps in-frame clones and lacks some. The table lists around 65,000 clones, approximately 90% of them singletons.

The chain employs TRBV5-1 and TRBJ2-2; tentatively, D is TRBD1 or TRBD2 (6 bases each). The source is a human donor with classical Hodgkin lymphoma. Sample: peripheral blood mononuclear cells (PBMCs), taken before the fourth cycle of nivolumab. The CDR3, as DNA: TGCGCCAGCAGCTTGGCTTTAGGAGGGGGAACCGGGGAGCTGTTTTTT. Residues: CASSLALGGGTGELFF. Full variable domain (remainder filled in from reference TRBV5-1 and TRBJ2-2): KAGVTQTPRYLIKTRGQQVTLSCSPISGHRSVSWYQQTPGQGLQFLFEYFSETQRNKGNFPGRFSGRQFSNSRSEMNVSTLELGDSALYLCASSLALGGGTGELFFGEGSRLTVL.